These 26 T cell receptor beta chains came from one sample sequenced in a study of T cells after posttransplantation cyclophosphamide. Cyclophosphamide on days +3 and +4 followed busulfan-fludarabine conditioning and a marrow graft. Assay: immunoSEQ multiplex PCR; the TCRdb copy retains only in-frame clones and omits some. Listed here are some 4,000 clones without any singletons, the top ten holding about an eighth. Sequenced here: PBMCs, sampled after allogeneic stem cell transplant with posttransplant cyclophosphamide. These receptors originate from a female patient aged 18 to 29 who received an allogeneic stem cell transplant from an unrelated donor, was CMV-positive, and had acute GVHD only. Some T cells may originate from the graft donor.

This clone occurred many times. This chain connects TRBV6-5 to TRBJ1-2, with TRBD1 matching over 11 bases. V trimming: 2 bases; J trimming: 3 bases; junction bases outside the gene matches: 5. CDR3 length equals 16 residues. Germline CDR1 and CDR2: MNHEY and SVGAGI. The CDR3 DNA reads TGTGCCAGCAGTTACGCAAGGACAGGGGGCTACTATGGCTACACCTTC. Protein: CASSYARTGGYYGYTF.

This clone appeared many times. The chain uses TRBV5-1 and TRBJ1-1; D remains unclear. The CDR3 runs 14 residues. Germline V gives CDR1 SGHRS, CDR2 YFSETQ. V was cut by 0 bases and J by 8 bases, with 14 bases left in between. This CDR3 is CASSLALGSLEAFF. CDR3 sequence (DNA): TGCGCCAGCAGCTTGGCCCTGGGCAGCCTGGAAGCTTTCTTT.

This clone was observed at least ten times. The rearrangement links TRBV12-1 to TRBJ2-7; the table calls TRBD2, which could not be checked here. TRBV12-1 is classified as a pseudogene. The CDR3 totals 15 residues. The CDR3 DNA is TGTGCCAGCAGACACCCAGGATGTCCCCGGGGGGAGCAGTACTTC. Its translation: CASRHPGCPRGEQYF.

This clone counts as medium-sized (0.01 to 0.1%). The chain recombines TRBV11-2 with TRBJ1-1, with 7 bases that match TRBD1. The CDR3 length is 12 residues. The germline V gene encodes CDR1 SGHAT and CDR2 FQNNGV. J gave up 10 bases and V 5 bases, and 7 bases lay outside the gene matches. This chain's CDR3 is CASSRDRERAFF. The CDR3, as DNA: TGTGCCAGCAGCCGCGACAGGGAGAGAGCTTTCTTT. The full variable domain, with the rest looked up from reference TRBV11-2 and TRBJ1-1, is EAGVAQSPRYKIIEKRQSVAFWCNPISGHATLYWYQQILGQGPKLLIQFQNNGVVDDSQLPKDRFSAERLKGVDSTLKIQPAKLEDSAVYLCASSRDRERAFFGQGTRLTVV.

By share, this clone counts as medium-sized. The V and J genes are TRBV11-2 and TRBJ2-7; 11 positions agree with TRBD2. With V trimmed by 4 bases and J by 0 bases, 5 bases remained unmatched. The length of the CDR3 is 16 residues. CDR1 SGHAT and CDR2 FQNNGV come from the germline V gene. The CDR3 sequence: CASSSPSGRSSYEQYF. In DNA, the CDR3 is TGTGCCAGCAGCTCCCCTAGCGGGAGGAGCTCCTACGAGCAGTACTTC.

In this sample, this clone turned up a few times. V usage is TRBV9 and J usage is TRBJ1-2; TRBD1 matches 7 bases. The V and J ends lost 2 bases and 0 bases, in that order; junction bases with no gene match: 4. There are 15 residues in the CDR3. Germline CDR1 is SGDLS and CDR2 is YYNGEE. The CDR3 here is CASSVGQEPNYGYTF. In DNA, the CDR3 is TGTGCCAGCAGCGTCGGACAGGAGCCTAACTATGGCTACACCTTC.

This clone was detected ten times or more. The chain is built from TRBV5-1 and TRBJ1-5, with D tentatively TRBD1 (6 bases). Germline loops: CDR1 SGHRS, CDR2 YFSETQ. The CDR3 is 18 residues long. Trimming shortened V by 0 bases and J by 0 bases, and 16 bases separated the two germline ends. The CDR3 coding sequence is TGCGCCAGCAGCTTGGCCCAGGGGTTAGACTATAGCAATCAGCCCCAGCATTTT. Translated: CASSLAQGLDYSNQPQHF. The whole variable domain, filled in from reference TRBV5-1 and TRBJ1-5, reads KAGVTQTPRYLIKTRGQQVTLSCSPISGHRSVSWYQQTPGQGLQFLFEYFSETQRNKGNFPGRFSGRQFSNSRSEMNVSTLELGDSALYLCASSLAQGLDYSNQPQHFGDGTRLSIL.

By sample fraction, this clone is medium-sized (0.01 to 0.1%). The chain employs TRBV30 and TRBJ1-5; 9 bases fit TRBD1. V lost 3 bases and J lost 0; bases outside the gene matches: 18. Looked up from germline, CDR1 is GTSNPN and CDR2 is SVGIG (reference sequence). This CDR3 region has 20 residues. CDR3 region: CAWSTRRLGTGGYSNQPQHF. In DNA form, the CDR3 reads TGTGCCTGGAGCACCCGCCGGCTCGGAACAGGGGGCTATAGCAATCAGCCCCAGCATTTT.

This clone was found many times. Here the CDR3 reads CATSRQSSYEQYF. CDR3 nucleotides: TGTGCCACCTCTAGGCAGAGCTCCTACGAGCAGTACTTC. The gene calls are TRBV27 and TRBJ2-7; D ambiguous. V lost 10 bases to trimming and J lost 0 bases, with 13 bases between them. The germline gives CDR1 MNHEY, CDR2 SMNVEV (reference sequence). The CDR3 has 13 residues.

This clone was recorded at least ten times. The rearrangement uses TRBV5-1 and TRBJ2-3; D not resolved. The CDR3 covers 15 residues. With 0 bases removed from V and 2 bases from J, the gap between germline ends came to 10 bases. The germline V gene has CDR1 SGHRS and CDR2 YFSETQ. CDR3 residues: CASSLAPGVTDTQYF. The CDR3 DNA is TGCGCCAGCAGCTTGGCCCCGGGTGTCACAGATACGCAGTATTTT.

This clone was seen many times. This chain joins TRBV30 and TRBJ2-7; 9 bases agree with TRBD2. Losses at the gene ends were 3 bases for V and 2 bases for J; bases not matched to a gene: 5. The CDR3 length is 14 residues. CDR1 is GTSNPN, CDR2 SVGIG, per germline (reference sequence). The CDR3 protein is CAWRVTSGTYEQYF. The CDR3 bases are TGTGCCTGGAGAGTGACTAGCGGTACCTACGAGCAGTACTTC.

This clone ranks as medium-sized. CDR3 sequence reads: CASSVGGAGANEQYF. The CDR3 DNA sequence: TGTGCCAGCAGCGTAGGGGGAGCGGGAGCCAACGAGCAGTACTTC. The V and J genes are TRBV9 and TRBJ2-7; TRBD2 aligns across 8 bases. The CDR3 runs 15 residues. Germline loops: CDR1 SGDLS, CDR2 YYNGEE. V shed 0 bases and J 5 bases; nucleotides not matched to a gene: 7.

This clone was recorded at least ten times. The V and J genes are TRBV6-5 and TRBJ1-2; TRBD1 aligns across 9 bases. J lost 1 base, V lost 6 bases, and 3 bases had no gene match. The CDR3 totals 14 residues. Per germline, CDR1 MNHEY and CDR2 SVGAGI. The chain's CDR3 is CASRTGGVNYGYTF. CDR3 coding DNA: TGTGCCAGCAGAACAGGGGGCGTTAACTATGGCTACACCTTC.

In this sample, this clone turned up many times. The chain carries TRBV18 and TRBJ2-6, with TRBD1 matching 8 bases. Losses at the gene ends were 1 base for V and 5 bases for J; bases not matched to a gene: 4. CDR3 length: 16 amino acids. The germline CDR1 and CDR2 sequences are KGHSH and LQKENI. As DNA, the CDR3 is TGTGCCAGCTCACCACGGGGACAGGAGCGGGCCAACGTCCTGACTTTC. It is translated as CASSPRGQERANVLTF.

This clone came up many times. The J gene is TRBJ2-2, the V gene TRBV5-8, with 9 bases lining up with TRBD1. Germline CDR1 SGHTS, CDR2 YDEGEE. V gave up 4 bases and J gave up 4 bases; unmatched junction bases: 5. The CDR3 length is 15 residues. The CDR3 reads CASSPGTGPTGELFF. CDR3 nucleotide sequence: TGTGCCAGCAGCCCCGGGACAGGGCCCACCGGGGAGCTGTTTTTT.

V is TRBV9 and J is TRBJ2-5, with D possibly being TRBD1 (5 bases). The assigned J gene may be wrong: the sequence end matches TRBJ2-7 better. Germline values: CDR1 SGDLS, CDR2 YYNGEE. CDR3 length equals 12 residues. The CDR3 bases are TGTGCCAGCAGCGCCCAGGGTTACGAGCAGTACTTC. This gives the protein CASSAQGYEQYF.

This clone was seen at least ten times. This sequence joins TRBV2 and TRBJ1-3, with TRBD1 matching over 7 bases. CDR1 and CDR2 (germline): SNHLY, FYNNEI. With V trimmed by 2 bases and J by 4 bases, 8 bases remained unmatched. The CDR3 runs to 16 residues. CDR3 DNA: TGTGCCAGCAGTGAACGTCCAGGGGGGAAAGGAAACACCATATATTTT. Protein product: CASSERPGGKGNTIYF.

This clone counts as medium-sized. The chain uses TRBV6-1 and TRBJ1-5; maybe TRBD1 (5 bases). The CDR3 contains 15 residues. The ends were cut back, 6 bases at V and 0 bases at J, with 12 bases in the middle. The germline V gene has CDR1 MNHNS and CDR2 SASEGT. CDR3 sequence (DNA): TGTGCCAGCAGGCCTACAGGAGATAGCAATCAGCCCCAGCATTTT. Encoded protein: CASRPTGDSNQPQHF.

This clone was recorded a few times. This chain joins TRBV14 and TRBJ2-7; tentatively, D is TRBD1 (5 bases). The J call is doubtful: the DNA matches TRBJ2-1 better. This CDR3 region has 17 residues. Germline V gene data show CDR1 as SGHDN and CDR2 as FVKESK. CDR3 residues: CASSVPQGENFYNEQFF. The CDR3 coding sequence is TGTGCCAGCAGCGTCCCTCAGGGCGAAAATTTTTACAATGAGCAGTTCTTC.

The table lists this clone with many counts. The chain joins TRBV7-6 to TRBJ1-5, with 8 bases fitting TRBD1. V lost 5 bases and J lost 8; bases outside the gene matches: 11. This CDR3 region has 15 residues. In germline, CDR1 is SGHVS, CDR2 FNYEAQ. The CDR3 loop is CASSLMTGEGEPQHF. Here the CDR3 DNA reads TGTGCCAGCAGCCTCATGACAGGGGAAGGGGAGCCCCAGCATTTT.

V and J are TRBV9 and TRBJ1-6; D is ambiguous. With 4 bases removed from V and 9 bases from J, the gap between germline ends came to 11 bases. CDR1 is SGDLS, CDR2 YYNGEE, per germline. This CDR3 contains 13 residues. This chain's CDR3 is CASSPEVFSPLHF. The CDR3 bases are TGTGCCAGCAGCCCAGAAGTGTTTTCACCCCTCCACTTT.

There are many counts of this clone. The V and J genes are TRBV25-1 and TRBJ2-7, with a tentative D call TRBD1 (5 bases). Trimming shortened V by 8 bases and J by 3 bases, and 17 bases separated the two germline ends. There are 14 residues in the CDR3. From germline, CDR1 is MGHDK and CDR2 SYGVNS. Here the CDR3 DNA reads TGTGCCAGCCGGGCCCAGGCAGGGCGCTACGAGCAGTACTTC. Protein sequence: CASRAQAGRYEQYF.

This clone was detected ten times or more. The chain carries TRBV4-2 and TRBJ2-7, with 8 nucleotides matching TRBD2. The CDR3 extends over 16 amino acids. J was trimmed by 2 bases and V by 4 bases; bases with no gene match: 10. Germline lookup yields CDR1 LGHNA and CDR2 YNFKEQ. The CDR3 loop is CASSRSLPGLAYEQYF. The CDR3 region has the DNA TGTGCCAGCAGCCGTTCCCTTCCGGGACTAGCCTACGAGCAGTACTTC.

This clone appeared many times. The V call is TRBV27, the J call TRBJ1-2, with a weak D call TRBD1 (6 bases). This CDR3 contains 15 residues. Germline assignment: CDR1 MNHEY and CDR2 SMNVEV (reference sequence). The V end was cut by 4 bases, the J end by 1 base, with 13 bases between. The CDR3 protein is CASSSRTAFNYGYTF. The CDR3 coding sequence is TGTGCCAGCAGTTCTCGGACAGCCTTTAACTATGGCTACACCTTC.

This chain links TRBV7-2 with TRBJ2-7; D might be TRBD2 (5 bases). The CDR3 is 15 amino acids. V lost 1 base, J lost 0 bases, and 10 bases lay in between. Germline loops: CDR1 SGHTA, CDR2 FQGNSA. The CDR3 here is CASSLGSGFSYEQYF. In DNA form, the CDR3 reads TGTGCCAGCAGCTTAGGATCGGGGTTCTCCTACGAGCAGTACTTC.

By share of the sample, this clone is medium-sized. This rearrangement joins TRBV6-1 to TRBJ2-7; TRBD1 matches at 8 bases. The trim removed 6 bases at V and 0 bases at J, leaving 1 base unmatched. This CDR3 is 13 amino acids long. CDR1 MNHNS and CDR2 SASEGT come from the germline V gene. The CDR3 sequence: CASRGQGSYEQYF. The CDR3 DNA sequence: TGTGCCAGCAGAGGACAGGGCTCCTACGAGCAGTACTTC.